This T cell receptor (beta chain) stems from a study of beta chain features in type 1 diabetes. The entirety of the isolated RNA underwent reverse transcription, so expressed TCRB transcripts were sequenced. The method was immunoSEQ multiplex PCR; TCRdb's version includes in-frame clones alone and lacks a portion of them. The sample holds over 300,000 clones; over 7% are singletons and the top ten take about 1%. General study findings and limits: Whether HLA type affects TCRB rearrangement stayed undetermined in the present work. Among patients with Type 1 diabetes, TCRB CDR3s were moderately but significantly shorter in every one of the four CD4+ subsets. In the patient group, naive, central memory and Treg TCRB repertoires seemed more alike than in the healthy donor group.

Germline trimming cut 3 bases from V and 0 bases from J; bases unmatched to any gene: 2. The CDR3 is made up of 14 amino acids. CDR1 is SNHLY and CDR2 is FYNNEI in the germline V gene. With respect to this clone: Its antigen is undetermined.

This TCR was sampled from a young man with type 1 diabetes. This rearrangement joins TRBV2 to TRBJ2-7; 7 bases agree with TRBD1. Sequencing was done on a sample of central memory CD4+ T cells from blood. CDR3 loop: CASSDNRGSYEQYF. The CDR3 DNA sequence: TGTGCCAGCAGTGATAACAGGGGCTCCTACGAGCAGTACTTC.